This record looks at one T cell receptor beta chain sequence and its context. This clone was seen many times. The target of this receptor is not known. No base qualities exist here, and no much larger clone lies one base off it. The junction shows trimming of 7 bases on V and 2 bases on J, and the gene matches do not reach 11 bases of it. CDR1 and CDR2 were assigned from the germline V gene (reference sequence) as LNHDA and SQIVND. Including cysteine and phenylalanine, the CDR3 has 18 amino acids. Of all the DNA, just the CDR3 is kept, 54 bases in frame from base 1. These data are taken from a study of blood T cell repertoires in COVID-19 (TCRdb year 2020). Regarding the research as a whole: Samples from collaborators originated in the United States, Italy and Spain and spanned both the acute and convalescent phases of COVID-19. The prospective study material was composed of cDNA or gDNA derived from T cells, B-cell-depleted T cells, or PBMCs. Deeply sampled blood TCRbeta repertoires from subjects exposed to, actively infected with, or recovered from COVID-19 were included in the dataset. A freely available public database, intended as a resource for researchers studying the immune response to SARS-CoV-2, is where the repertoires were released. The samples were drawn from two sources: the first 160 participants of the ongoing ImmuneRACE study, and 1,000 to 1,500 subjects contributed by 6 global collaborators. Nearly every sample came with metadata listing a de-identified subject ID, COVID-19 status, age in years and sex. Where available, HLA class I and class II types were obtained from metadata supplied by the sample provider rather than from assay-based typing. The research as a whole found: The amount of clinical and demographic metadata varied by source and participant and was provided uncurated.

The collaborating institutions used their own protocols to collect whole blood in K2EDTA tubes. For TCRbeta analysis, collaborators shipped samples in one of three forms: frozen whole blood, isolated PBMCs, or DNA extracted from either of those sample types. TCRbeta CDR3 regions were amplified from genomic DNA using the immunoSEQ Assay, a bias-controlled multiplex PCR. The published analysis was carried out like this. The number of nucleated cells in each sample was estimated from the amplification of reference gene primers within the assay. Sequence reads were collapsed and filtered to measure the absolute abundance of every unique TCRbeta CDR3 rearrangement. Productive Simpson clonality was computed per sample as the square root of Simpson's diversity index over productive rearrangements. TCRdb re-hosts the immuneACCESS table, in-frame sequences only. Its copies lack some clones; in the studies checked, an unresolved V gene accounts for under half of them, and the cause for the rest is not known. From that table come the V and J calls and clone size; the DNA was used to work out D and trimming. Recorded for this sample are around 25,000 clones; 72% of them occurred a single time. The ten largest clones add up to roughly 40% of the sample.

The source of this sequence is a woman older than 75 with acute or convalescent COVID-19. The rearranged segments are TRBV19 and TRBJ2-7; TRBD2 fits 16 bases in the junction. Sequenced sample: peripheral blood. The DNA sequence follows: TGTGCCAGTACCCGTTTCGGGACTAGCGGGAGGGCCACCTACGAGCAGTACTTC. It translates as CASTRFGTSGRATYEQYF.